Here is one T cell receptor beta chain with its context. Its antigen is as yet unknown. This entry is derived from a study of OX40 agonist ivuxolimab in advanced cancers. Study outcomes and limitations: Expanded clones belonging to CD8+ T cells outnumbered, on average, those of CD4+. Nonresponders included some who also had low normalized T-cell clonal expansion.

Clones were sequenced by immunoSEQ multiplex PCR, and TCRdb holds only the in-frame ones, with some missing. This repertoire shows 65,000 to 80,000 clones, roughly 92% found once; its top ten account for around 6%. The CDR3 is 13 residues long. The germline CDR1 and CDR2 sequences are SGHTA and FQGNSA. V was clipped by 5 bases and J by 13 bases, with 19 bases between them. The clonotype was recovered from an adult with an advanced solid tumor such as melanoma, head and neck, liver or kidney cancer. Sequencing was performed on CD4+ or CD8+ T cells sorted from blood, taken in a trial of the OX40 agonist ivuxolimab. The chain combines TRBV7-2 with TRBJ2-3; D is undetermined. The CDR3 coding sequence is TGTGCCAGCAGCACAGTTCAAGTTACAGAGAAGTATTTT. Translated, it gives CASSTVQVTEKYF.